The rows below give T cell receptor beta chains drawn from one sample of a study of cytotoxic CD8 clonotypes in ibrutinib-treated CLL. The data were produced by immunoSEQ multiplex PCR, yet TCRdb's version contains in-frame clones alone and is incomplete. This sample has about 130,000 clones, with roughly 84% found just once. The starting material was PBMCs, obtained after 24 months of ibrutinib treatment. The receptor source for this set is a human donor with chronic lymphocytic leukemia. Each CDR3 is given with its conserved first and last residue. Fields, in order: CDR3 DNA, CDR3 protein, V gene, D gene, clone size, CDR3 length, J gene. The D gene is left open where the match is weak. A row's size may be missing; if present it is once, few, many or a size class.

TGTGCCTGGAGTGTACGTCGTAACTATGGCTACACCTTC	CAWSVRRNYGYTF	TRBV30	.	.	13	TRBJ1-2
TGTGCCAGCTCACCACAGGACCAGGTTGGGGGCTACACCTTC	CASSPQDQVGGYTF	TRBV18	.	.	14	TRBJ1-2
TGCGCCAGCAGCCCACGGGAAGGACGGTTGAACACTGAAGCTTTCTTT	CASSPREGRLNTEAFF	TRBV5-1	.	.	16	TRBJ1-1
TGTGCCAGCAGCTTGGCGTTTTGGGAGACCCAGTACTTC	CASSLAFWETQYF	TRBV5-4	.	.	13	TRBJ2-5
TGTGCCAGCAGCTTAGGGCAGGTATTCACCTACGAGCAGTACTTC	CASSLGQVFTYEQYF	TRBV7-2	.	.	15	TRBJ2-7
TGTGCCTGGAATTCGGCAGGGGCTCAGCCCCAGCATTTT	CAWNSAGAQPQHF	TRBV30	.	.	13	TRBJ1-5
TGCGCCAGCAGCTTGGTGGCAGGCCAGGCCTACGAGCAGTACTTC	CASSLVAGQAYEQYF	TRBV5-1	.	once	15	TRBJ2-7
TGTGCCAGCAGTGCCCTGACAGGGGACCAAGAGACCCAGTACTTC	CASSALTGDQETQYF	TRBV2	TRBD1	.	15	TRBJ2-5
TGCGCCAGCAGCCCTCAAGCCCTGGGGACCAATGAGCAGTTCTTC	CASSPQALGTNEQFF	TRBV4-3	.	.	15	TRBJ2-1
TGTGCCAGTAGTGCAGGGGGCGGCTACACCTTC	CASSAGGGYTF	TRBV19	TRBD1	.	11	TRBJ1-2
TGTGCCATCACGACAGGGAGAGGCTACACCTTC	CAITTGRGYTF	TRBV28	TRBD1	.	11	TRBJ1-2
TGCGCCAGCAGCTTGAGTGCGGCGACTGACACTGAAGCTTTCTTT	CASSLSAATDTEAFF	TRBV5-1	.	.	15	TRBJ1-1
TGTGCCACCGCACCAGGGGTTGATACGCAGTATTTT	CATAPGVDTQYF	TRBV6-1	.	.	12	TRBJ2-3
TGTGCCATCAGTGAGGCAGGGTGGGGCAATCAGCCCCAGCATTTT	CAISEAGWGNQPQHF	TRBV10-3	.	.	15	TRBJ1-5
TGTGCCACCAGCAGGGAAGGTTATAGCAATCAGCCCCAGCATTTT	CATSREGYSNQPQHF	TRBV15	.	.	15	TRBJ1-5
TGCGCCAGCAGCACCCAAGAGACCCAGTACTTC	CASSTQETQYF	TRBV5-1	.	.	11	TRBJ2-5
TGTGCCAGCAGCCCGGGACAGGGCCTCTTCCAGTCCAAAAACATTCAGTACTTC	CASSPGQGLFQSKNIQYF	TRBV14	TRBD1	.	18	TRBJ2-4
TGTGCCAGTAGTATGGTAAGATACAATGAGCAGTTCTTC	CASSMVRYNEQFF	TRBV19	.	.	13	TRBJ2-1
TGTGCCAGCAGCCTTCTATCTGGAAACACCATATATTTT	CASSLLSGNTIYF	TRBV7-2	.	.	13	TRBJ1-3
TGCGCCAGCAGCACGATTGTGGGCGGGGGGCCCCCCAATGAGCAGTTCTTC	CASSTIVGGGPPNEQFF	TRBV4-1	TRBD2	once	17	TRBJ2-1
TGTGCCAGCAGCTTGCTCACAGGGCCGAACTATGGCTACACCTTC	CASSLLTGPNYGYTF	TRBV5-4	.	.	15	TRBJ1-2
TGTGCCAGCAGATCGGGACTCATCTCTGGGGCCAACGTCCTGACTTTC	CASRSGLISGANVLTF	TRBV2	.	.	16	TRBJ2-6
TGCGCCAGCAGCCCTATACCGGGCACTGAAGCTTTCTTT	CASSPIPGTEAFF	TRBV5-1	.	.	13	TRBJ1-1
TGTGCCAGCAGCTTAGGGGGAACAGATCCCTTACACAAACCCTACGAGCAGTACTTC	CASSLGGTDPLHKPYEQYF	TRBV7-6	.	.	19	TRBJ2-7
TGTGCCAGCAGCCCCTGGACAGGGGTGCCTAATGAAAAACTGTTTTTT	CASSPWTGVPNEKLFF	TRBV5-5	TRBD1	.	16	TRBJ1-4
TGTGCCAGCAGTGGCCTTTTATACGAGCAGTACTTC	CASSGLLYEQYF	TRBV2	.	.	12	TRBJ2-7
TGTGCCAGCACCCGACAGTTCACCGGGGAGCTGTTTTTT	CASTRQFTGELFF	TRBV2	.	.	13	TRBJ2-2
TGTGCTAGTGGTTTCGGAAACAAGGGGAATACGCAGTATTTT	CASGFGNKGNTQYF	TRBV12-5	.	.	14	TRBJ2-3
TGCGCCAGCAGCTTGGTTTTGGAGGGGACCTATGGCTACACCTTC	CASSLVLEGTYGYTF	TRBV5-1	.	.	15	TRBJ1-2
TGTGCCAGCTCACCAATTAGGAGGGGGGCAGAGACCCAGTACTTC	CASSPIRRGAETQYF	TRBV18	.	.	15	TRBJ2-5
TGTGCCAGCAGTCCCCAGGGAGGGTCCTACGAGCAGTACTTC	CASSPQGGSYEQYF	TRBV6-5	TRBD2	.	14	TRBJ2-7
TGCGCCAGCAGCCAAAACAGGGGAGCCAAAAACATTCAGTACTTC	CASSQNRGAKNIQYF	TRBV4-3	TRBD1	.	15	TRBJ2-4
TGTGCCAGCAGCCCCCGGGGGACTAGCGGGGGCCCTCCAGGCACAGATACGCAGTATTTT	CASSPRGTSGGPPGTDTQYF	TRBV13	TRBD2	.	20	TRBJ2-3
TGTGCCAGCAGCTCCTCCAATAACGCTGGGGGCCGGGACGAGCAGTACTTC	CASSSSNNAGGRDEQYF	TRBV7-6	.	.	17	TRBJ2-7
TGCGCCAGCAGCCAAGGGGGCCGACTAGCGGGGGGTATAGAGACCCAGTACTTC	CASSQGGRLAGGIETQYF	TRBV4-3	TRBD2	.	18	TRBJ2-5
TGTGCCAGCAGTTACTCGACAGGGTTTCAGCCCCAGCATTTT	CASSYSTGFQPQHF	TRBV6-5	TRBD1	.	14	TRBJ1-5
TGTGCCAGCTCACCTCGAGGGATGAACACTGAAGCTTTCTTT	CASSPRGMNTEAFF	TRBV18	.	.	14	TRBJ1-1
TGTGCCAGCTCACCTACACCGGGACAGGGTCAAGAGACCCAGTACTTC	CASSPTPGQGQETQYF	TRBV18	TRBD1	once	16	TRBJ2-5
TGTGCCAGCAGCTTAGGTGGGGCCCCCAATACAAACGAGCAGTACTTC	CASSLGGAPNTNEQYF	TRBV11-2	.	.	16	TRBJ2-7
TGCAGCGCTCGGACAGTAGAAGAGACCCAGTACTTC	CSARTVEETQYF	TRBV29-1	.	.	12	TRBJ2-5
TGTGCCAGCTCACCCGCAGGAGGGAACACTGAAGCTTTCTTT	CASSPAGGNTEAFF	TRBV18	.	.	14	TRBJ1-1
TGTGCCAGCTCACCAGGGGGCGGGGGTTCCTACAATGAGCAGTTCTTC	CASSPGGGGSYNEQFF	TRBV18	.	once	16	TRBJ2-1
TGTGCCAGCAGTCCACCGGGGGGAGGAACCTACGAGCAGTACTTC	CASSPPGGGTYEQYF	TRBV28	TRBD2	.	15	TRBJ2-7
TGTGCCAGCAGGCCTGGGAGGGGCCCAACTCTCCTAGCTAACTATGGCTACACCTTC	CASRPGRGPTLLANYGYTF	TRBV11-2	.	few	19	TRBJ1-2
TGTGCCAGTAGTGACAGACTGGGGCTGGGGGGAAGTTCACCCCTCCACTTT	CASSDRLGLGGSSPLHF	TRBV19	.	.	17	TRBJ1-6
TGTGCCAGTAGTACCCCCCGGACAGGGGGGGCTCAGCCCCAGCATTTT	CASSTPRTGGAQPQHF	TRBV19	TRBD1	.	16	TRBJ1-5